This TCR beta chain was profiled in a study of shared clonotypes between healthy human individuals. Study details: Each donor contributed plates that comprised three CD4 naive, three CD4 memory, two CD8 naive and one CD8 memory.

Naive-designated CD8 cells lacked CD45RO, were positively enriched for CCR7, and omitted terminally differentiated effector memory CD45RA+ cells. Concerning this clone itself: The antigen is not known.

Profiling relied on immunoSEQ multiplex PCR, and the TCRdb table lists in-frame clones only, not all of them. The data show just over 2,000,000 clones, about 95% seen once. Study-level points and caveats: In the sorted subsets, rarefaction showed sequencing was incomplete despite large depth. In contrast to clonotypes shared by all four donors, non-shared clonotypes had lower generation probabilities. Sequencing depth was expected to influence donor clonotype sharing.

The sample taken for sequencing was naive CD8+ T cells sorted from blood. The sequence was obtained from a man aged 18 to 35 in good health.

The CDR3 loop is CASSLRDGNTGELFF. CDR3 sequence (DNA): TGTGCCAGCAGCCTTCGAGATGGGAACACCGGGGAGCTGTTTTTT. The gene calls are TRBV9 and TRBJ2-2; D is undetermined. Looked up from germline, CDR1 is SGDLS and CDR2 is YYNGEE. The CDR3 is 15 amino acids. Trimming took 4 bases from V and 1 from J, leaving 11 bases between them.